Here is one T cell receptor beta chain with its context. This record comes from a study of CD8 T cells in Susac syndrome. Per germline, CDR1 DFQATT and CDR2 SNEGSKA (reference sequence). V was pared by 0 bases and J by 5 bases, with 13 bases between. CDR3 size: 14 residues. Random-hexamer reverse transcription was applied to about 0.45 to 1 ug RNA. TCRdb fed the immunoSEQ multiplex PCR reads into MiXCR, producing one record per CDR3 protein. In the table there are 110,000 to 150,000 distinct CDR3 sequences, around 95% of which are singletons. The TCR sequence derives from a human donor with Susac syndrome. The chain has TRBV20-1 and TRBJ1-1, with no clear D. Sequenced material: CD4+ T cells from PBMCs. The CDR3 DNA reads TGCAGTGCTAGAGATGGGAGCGCCTGGACTGAAGCTTTCTTT. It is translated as CSARDGSAWTEAFF.